The clone carrying this T cell receptor beta chain was detected many times. The target antigen is unknown. CDR3 size: 15 residues. CDR1 and CDR2 (germline): SEHNR, FQNEAQ (reference sequence). V lost 1 base and J 4 bases, leaving 12 bases between the germline ends. TCRdb re-called the RT-PCR reads through MiXCR, storing one row per CDR3 protein. The table lists 150,000 or so distinct CDR3 sequences, approximately 10% of them singletons. This sample was taken from a study of response to subunit inactivated influenza vaccine. Findings of the study overall: Few additional T cells are recruited per seasonal influenza vaccination, authors suggested.

The specimen comprised non-naive T cells sorted from PBMCs, sampled roughly 6 weeks after vaccination. The chain joins TRBV7-9 to TRBJ2-3; no definite D call. The TCR comes from a man aged 50 to 60 who received an inactivated influenza vaccine. The CDR3 bases are TGTGCCAGCAGCTTAGGGTCCTTTGGGTCAGATACGCAGTATTTT. Translation: CASSLGSFGSDTQYF.